These 27 T cell receptor beta chains share one sample of origin, sequenced in a study of cytomegalovirus exposure and HLA in healthy donors. Amplification used 60 Vbeta primers and 13 Jbeta primers. Assay used: immunoSEQ multiplex PCR; TCRdb lists only in-frame clones, some missing. The table lists under 100,000 clones, with around 3.4% in the top ten. The sample consisted of PBMCs. These receptors came from a woman in her 30s in good health and CMV-seronegative.

The chain uses TRBV5-8 and TRBJ1-1; D unresolved. V was pared by 1 base and J by 1 base, with 11 bases between. The CDR3 consists of 15 residues. CDR1 SGHTS and CDR2 YDEGEE come from the germline V gene. CDR3 sequence reads: CASSLSGYRNTEAFF. CDR3 DNA sequence: TGTGCCAGCAGCTTGTCTGGTTACAGGAACACTGAAGCTTTCTTT. Full variable domain (remainder filled in from reference TRBV5-8 and TRBJ1-1): EAGVTQSPTHLIKTRGQQATLRCSPISGHTSVYWYQQALGLGLQFLLWYDEGEERNRGNFPPRFSGRQFPNYSSELNVNALELEDSALYLCASSLSGYRNTEAFFGQGTRLTVV.

The V call is TRBV5-4, the J call TRBJ2-7, with TRBD2 identical over 12 bases. V shed 4 bases and J 2 bases; nucleotides not matched to a gene: 10. From germline, CDR1 is SGHNT and CDR2 YYREEE (reference sequence). The CDR3 loop spans 17 amino acids. CDR3 DNA sequence: TGTGCCAGCAGCCGACCAGGGACTAGCGGGCCGACCTACGAGCAGTACTTC. Residues: CASSRPGTSGPTYEQYF. Full variable domain (remainder filled in from reference TRBV5-4 and TRBJ2-7): ETGVTQSPTHLIKTRGQQVTLRCSSQSGHNTVSWYQQALGQGPQFIFQYYREEENGRGNFPPRFSGLQFPNYSSELNVNALELDDSALYLCASSRPGTSGPTYEQYFGPGTRLTVT.

This rearrangement joins TRBV11-3 to TRBJ2-3, with unresolved D. Trimming removed 1 base at V and 7 bases at J, with 12 bases between. In germline, CDR1 is SGHNT, CDR2 YENEEA. This CDR3 is built from 14 residues. In nucleotides, the CDR3 is TGTGCCAGCAGCTTAGGCTCCGGAGTCAATACGCAGTATTTT. This sequence encodes CASSLGSGVNTQYF.

V is TRBV5-6 and J is TRBJ2-7; unclear D gene. The CDR3 consists of 12 residues. Per the germline V gene, CDR1 is SGHDT and CDR2 is YYEEEE. Deletions cut 0 bases from V and 7 bases from J, with 8 bases between. The CDR3 spells CASSLALREQYF. The CDR3 coding sequence is TGTGCCAGCAGCTTGGCCCTACGGGAGCAGTACTTC.

As concerns this clone: The junction differs from germline at one of its ends, possibly a read error. This chain uses TRBV7-7 with TRBJ2-2, with a weak D call TRBD1 (6 bases). Germline V lookup: CDR1 SSHAT, CDR2 FNYEAQ (reference sequence). This CDR3 has 13 residues. DNA for the CDR3: TGTGCTAGCAGGACAGAAAACACCGGGGAGCTGTTTTTT. This encodes CASRTENTGELFF.

The gene calls are TRBV5-1 and TRBJ2-7, with 10 bases matching TRBD1. V lost 4 bases to trimming and J lost 6 bases; unmatched junction nucleotides: 4. Per the germline V gene, CDR1 is SGHRS and CDR2 is YFSETQ. The CDR3 spans 13 residues. The CDR3 reads CASSPRTGGEQYF. In DNA, the CDR3 is TGCGCCAGCAGCCCTAGGACAGGGGGCGAGCAGTACTTC.

J is TRBJ2-1 and V is TRBV7-3; D may be TRBD2 (5 bases). Trimming took off 1 base at V and 6 bases at J, with 10 bases between the two ends. Looked up from germline, CDR1 is SGHTA and CDR2 is FQGTGA. This CDR3 is 14 amino acids long. The CDR3 protein is CASSLSGLANEQFF. The CDR3 nucleotides read TGTGCCAGCAGCTTAAGCGGGTTAGCCAATGAGCAGTTCTTC.

The V call is TRBV20-1, the J call TRBJ1-4; TRBD1 matches at 7 bases. Trimming took 6 bases from V and 12 from J; bases not matched to a gene: 7. Germline V gives CDR1 DFQATT, CDR2 SNEGSKA (reference sequence). The CDR3 has 11 residues. DNA for the CDR3: TGCAGTGCAGAAGACAGGGTCGAACTGTTTTTT. It is translated as CSAEDRVELFF.

The chain is built from TRBV4-2 and TRBJ2-2, with TRBD1 matching 7 bases. The germline V gene has CDR1 LGHNA and CDR2 YNFKEQ. Losses at the gene ends were 4 bases for V and 2 bases for J; bases not matched to a gene: 10. The length of the CDR3 is 17 residues. The CDR3 sequence: CASSRATGTENTGELFF. The DNA of the CDR3 is TGTGCCAGCAGCCGAGCCACCGGGACAGAAAACACCGGGGAGCTGTTTTTT.

The chain employs TRBV28 and TRBJ2-7; 7 nucleotides agree with TRBD2. V lost 5 bases, J lost 6 bases, and 13 bases stayed unmatched. This CDR3 has 15 residues. Germline V CDR1 and CDR2: MDHEN, SYDVKM. CDR3 nucleotides: TGTGCCAGCAGTCTCCCTGAAAAGCGGGACGGCGAGCAGTACTTC. Translated, it gives CASSLPEKRDGEQYF.

The V call is TRBV5-1, the J call TRBJ2-1, with a possible D match to TRBD2 (6 bases). Germline V gives CDR1 SGHRS, CDR2 YFSETQ. CDR3 length equals 13 residues. V gave up 5 bases and J gave up 5 bases, with 11 bases separating them. The CDR3 DNA sequence: TGCGCCAGCAGGGCTAGCGAAGACAATGAGCAGTTCTTC. Its protein is CASRASEDNEQFF.

The rearrangement uses TRBV6-4 and TRBJ2-3; 12 bases map to TRBD2. The V segment lost 9 bases and the J segment 4 bases; nucleotides outside the gene matches: 8. CDR3 size: 15 residues. CDR1 MRHNA and CDR2 SNTAGT come from the germline V gene. The CDR3 protein is CASSTSGGAPDTQYF. CDR3 in DNA: TGTGCCAGTTCGACTAGCGGGGGTGCGCCAGATACGCAGTATTTT.

The chain recombines TRBV23-1 with TRBJ1-5; D unclear. TRBV23-1 belongs to the ORF category, with a function that is uncertain. The CDR3 is 16 residues long. The germline V and J ends were trimmed by 4 bases and 4 bases, with 17 bases remaining between them. CDR3 bases: TGCGCCAGCAGTCGCTTAATCAAGAGGGAAAATCAGCCCCAGCATTTT. Translating it yields CASSRLIKRENQPQHF.

The CDR3, as DNA: TGTGCCAGCAGCGGACTGACCTATGGCTACACCTTC. Translating it yields CASSGLTYGYTF. This sequence joins TRBV7-2 and TRBJ1-2, with D uncertain. Trimming stripped 5 bases from V and 4 bases from J, with 8 bases between. Germline-derived CDR1 and CDR2 are SGHTA and FQGNSA. The CDR3 has 12 residues.

This chain joins TRBV25-1 and TRBJ1-2, with D perhaps matching TRBD1 (5 bases). The germline V gene encodes CDR1 MGHDK and CDR2 SYGVNS. This CDR3 region has 16 residues. The V gene lost 2 bases and the J gene lost 5 bases, with 18 bases spanning the gap. Here the CDR3 DNA reads TGTGCCAGCAGTGAACCTGCGCAGGAGGGGCGGTATGGCTACACCTTC. It codes for CASSEPAQEGRYGYTF.

DNA for the CDR3: TGTGCCAGCAGCTTCTACCGACTAGCGGCGAACATTCAGTACTTC. Its translation is CASSFYRLAANIQYF. This chain joins TRBV5-6 and TRBJ2-4; TRBD2 agrees at 9 bases. There are 15 residues in the CDR3. The V gene end was trimmed by 2 bases and the J gene end by 7 bases; junction bases not matched to a gene: 7. CDR1 is SGHDT and CDR2 is YYEEEE in the germline V gene.

The chain uses TRBV2 and TRBJ2-4; a weak D match, TRBD1 (6 bases). Germline V lookup: CDR1 SNHLY, CDR2 FYNNEI. The CDR3 covers 14 residues. The ends were cut back, 2 bases at V and 3 bases at J, with 8 bases in the middle. The CDR3 protein is CASSETRGKNIQYF. CDR3 in DNA: TGTGCCAGCAGTGAAACCAGGGGCAAAAACATTCAGTACTTC.

The CDR3 DNA reads as TGTGCCAGCAGCTCCTCTAGCGGGAGCAATGAGCAGTTCTTC. It translates to CASSSSSGSNEQFF. V is TRBV11-1 and J is TRBJ2-1, with 10 bases lining up with TRBD2. J lost 6 bases, V lost 4 bases, and 3 bases had no gene match. Germline lookup yields CDR1 SGHAT and CDR2 FQDESV (reference sequence). This CDR3 spans 14 amino acids.

The rearrangement joins TRBV7-9 to TRBJ1-1; D call uncertain. In germline, CDR1 is SEHNR, CDR2 FQNEAQ (reference sequence). The V gene lost 5 bases and the J gene lost 7 bases, with 11 bases spanning the gap. This CDR3 region has 12 residues. In DNA, the CDR3 is TGTGCCAGCAGCAGATCCCCCAGTGAAGCTTTCTTT. Translating it yields CASSRSPSEAFF.

The V call is TRBV4-2, the J call TRBJ1-2; unclear D gene. The CDR3 has 15 residues. V was clipped by 1 base and J by 4 bases, with 13 bases between them. Germline V gene sequence: CDR1 LGHNA, CDR2 YNFKEQ. The CDR3 bases are TGTGCCAGCAGCCAAGCTGGTGGAGATCCCTATGGCTACACCTTC. It encodes CASSQAGGDPYGYTF.

The chain carries TRBV5-1 and TRBJ2-6; perhaps TRBD1 as D (5 bases). The CDR3 totals 16 residues. Per germline, CDR1 SGHRS and CDR2 YFSETQ. The V gene lost 0 bases and the J gene lost 2 bases, with 9 bases spanning the gap. The CDR3: CASSLVRGTGANVLTF. The CDR3 coding sequence is TGCGCCAGCAGCTTGGTAAGGGGTACTGGGGCCAACGTCCTGACTTTC.

The gene calls are TRBV7-8 and TRBJ1-5, with D possibly matching TRBD1 (5 bases). Germline values: CDR1 SGHVS, CDR2 FQNEAQ. Trimming cost V 1 base and J 4 bases, with 11 bases left between them. This CDR3 has 15 residues. CDR3 nucleotides: TGTGCCAGCAGCTTAGGTAGGGAGGGGAATCAGCCCCAGCATTTT. Its protein is CASSLGREGNQPQHF. Looking up the rest from reference TRBV7-8 and TRBJ1-5 gives the full variable domain: GAGVSQSPRYKVAKRGQDVALRCDPISGHVSLFWYQQALGQGPEFLTYFQNEAQLDKSGLPSDRFFAERPEGSVSTLKIQRTQQEDSAVYLCASSLGREGNQPQHFGDGTRLSIL.

The chain carries TRBV9 and TRBJ2-7; D gene uncertain. V was trimmed by 0 bases and J by 7 bases, leaving 8 bases between them. Germline CDR1 is SGDLS and CDR2 is YYNGEE. The CDR3 is 12 amino acids. The CDR3 sequence: CASSVEGREQYF. DNA of the CDR3: TGTGCCAGCAGCGTAGAAGGCAGGGAGCAGTACTTC.

The rearrangement links TRBV7-9 to TRBJ2-5; 8 bases agree with TRBD2. Per the germline V gene, CDR1 is SEHNR and CDR2 is FQNEAQ (reference sequence). J gave up 5 bases and V 0 bases, and 11 bases lay outside the gene matches. The CDR3 is 17 amino acids. The CDR3 sequence: CASSLAWGRGGVETQYF. The CDR3 DNA sequence: TGTGCCAGCAGCTTAGCCTGGGGTCGGGGGGGAGTTGAGACCCAGTACTTC.

This chain joins TRBV28 and TRBJ1-1; maybe TRBD1 (6 bases). The CDR3 sequence is 12 residues long. CDR1 is MDHEN and CDR2 is SYDVKM in the germline V gene. V gave up 2 bases and J gave up 7 bases, with 8 bases separating them. CDR3 sequence reads: CASSLRGFEAFF. CDR3 DNA: TGTGCCAGCAGTTTAAGGGGGTTTGAAGCTTTCTTT.

V usage is TRBV7-8 and J usage is TRBJ1-1; a possible D gene is TRBD1 (6 bases). The CDR3 length is 16 residues. Trimming took off 4 bases at V and 3 bases at J, with 18 bases between the two ends. CDR1 and CDR2 (germline): SGHVS, FQNEAQ. CDR3: CASSSTYRDGDTEAFF. CDR3 bases: TGTGCCAGCAGCTCGACCTACAGGGATGGGGACACTGAAGCTTTCTTT.

The rearrangement links TRBV25-1 to TRBJ2-5; 7 bases line up with TRBD1. V shed 1 base, J shed 4 bases, and the junction held 12 bases outside the gene matches. Per germline, CDR1 MGHDK and CDR2 SYGVNS. The CDR3 runs 17 residues. The CDR3 protein is CASSESRWAAGGETQYF. For the CDR3, the DNA is TGTGCCAGCAGTGAATCACGATGGGCCGCAGGGGGAGAGACCCAGTACTTC.